A selection of T cell receptor beta chains follows, all from one sample in a study of CD8 T cells in ankylosing spondylitis. Using its own MiXCR run on the 5' RACE reads, TCRdb lists one record per CDR3 protein. In the table there are 130,000 or so distinct CDR3 sequences, around 7% of which are singletons. What was sequenced was blood, either unsorted or a sorted T cell fraction (not recorded which). Receptor source: a male donor with ankylosing spondylitis or in good health (not recorded which). Both conserved end residues are part of each CDR3. The D gene is left open where the match is weak. Rows give clone size only sometimes, using once, few, many, or a class for an expanded clone.

>TRBV19|TRBJ2-2|NA|many
CVSRGTGRTGELFF
TGTGTCAGTAGGGGGACGGGTCGCACCGGGGAGCTGTTTTTT
>TRBV15|TRBJ2-7|TRBD1|many
CATSRDKAQGFSYEQYF
TGTGCCACCAGCAGAGATAAAGCACAGGGGTTCTCCTACGAGCAGTACTTC
>TRBV3-1|TRBJ2-6|NA|NA
CATSLVSEWGSGANVLTF
TGTGCCACCTCCCTCGTGTCAGAGTGGGGCTCTGGGGCCAACGTCCTGACTTTC
>TRBV6-5|TRBJ2-5|NA|many
CASSMEETQYF
TGTGCCAGCAGTATGGAAGAGACCCAGTACTTC
>TRBV5-5|TRBJ2-3|NA|many
CASSLKGTDTQYF
TGTGCCAGCAGCTTGAAAGGCACAGATACGCAGTATTTT
>TRBV13|TRBJ2-5|TRBD2|many
CASRVGTSGNQETQYF
TGTGCCAGCAGGGTAGGGACTAGCGGAAACCAAGAGACCCAGTACTTC
>TRBV20-1|TRBJ2-5|NA|many
CSAQRAGGAETQYF
TGCAGTGCCCAAAGGGCTGGAGGGGCAGAGACCCAGTACTTC
>TRBV28|TRBJ2-7|TRBD2|many
CASSPPGTRSSYEQYF
TGTGCCAGCAGTCCGCCCGGGACTAGGAGCTCCTACGAGCAGTACTTC
>TRBV12-3/TRBV12-4|TRBJ2-4|NA|many
CANSRGAKNIQYF
TGTGCCAACTCCCGGGGAGCCAAAAACATTCAGTACTTC
>TRBV6-2/TRBV6-3|TRBJ2-5|TRBD2|many
CASSYEWTSGAEETQYF
TGTGCCAGCAGTTACGAATGGACTAGCGGGGCGGAAGAGACCCAGTACTTC
>TRBV20-1|TRBJ2-3|TRBD2|many
CSATFVQRVLAGRDTQYF
TGCAGTGCTACCTTCGTCCAGCGAGTACTAGCGGGAAGAGATACGCAGTATTTT
>TRBV5-1|TRBJ2-1|NA|many
CASSLDVGPNEQFF
TGCGCCAGCAGCTTGGACGTCGGACCCAATGAGCAGTTCTTC
>TRBV20-1|TRBJ1-1|NA|many
CSTHEGRARTEAFF
TGCAGTACCCATGAGGGGAGGGCTCGGACTGAAGCTTTCTTT
>TRBV5-1|TRBJ1-1|TRBD1|many
CASSASGGAGTEAFF
TGCGCCAGCAGCGCCTCAGGGGGCGCGGGCACTGAAGCTTTCTTT
>TRBV20-1|TRBJ2-7|NA|many
CSAREGGSYEQYF
TGCAGTGCTAGAGAAGGCGGTTCCTACGAGCAGTACTTC
>TRBV30|TRBJ2-1|NA|many
CAWSLRTGRDEQFF
TGTGCCTGGAGTCTCAGGACCGGAAGAGATGAGCAGTTCTTC
>TRBV12-3/TRBV12-4|TRBJ2-7|NA|many
CASRPGWTYEQYF
TGTGCCAGCAGGCCGGGGTGGACCTACGAGCAGTACTTC
>TRBV3-1|TRBJ1-1|NA|many
CASSQGGRLVNTEAFF
TGTGCCAGCAGCCAAGGAGGCCGTCTGGTGAACACTGAAGCTTTCTTT
>TRBV30|TRBJ2-2|NA|NA
CAWSVQGYTGELFF
TGTGCCTGGAGTGTACAGGGATACACCGGGGAGCTGTTTTTT
>TRBV27|TRBJ2-5|TRBD2|once
CASSLPALGLAGFEYF
TGTGCTAGCAGTTTACCCGCTCTCGGACTAGCGGGGTTCGAGTACTTC
>TRBV20-1|TRBJ2-7|NA|many
CSAPDSPYEQYF
TGCAGTGCCCCGGACAGCCCCTACGAGCAGTACTTC
>TRBV5-1|TRBJ2-3|NA|many
CASSQKPQGGTDTQYF
TGCGCCAGCAGCCAAAAACCCCAGGGAGGCACAGATACGCAGTATTTT
>TRBV7-2|TRBJ1-2|NA|many
CASSYLGGPYGYTF
TGTGCCAGCAGCTATCTGGGAGGCCCCTATGGCTACACCTTC
>TRBV9|TRBJ2-6|NA|many
CASSAPGQNSGANVLTF
TGTGCCAGCAGCGCCCCGGGCCAAAACTCTGGGGCCAACGTCCTGACTTTC
>TRBV20-1|TRBJ2-7|TRBD2|many
CSAETSGSYEQYF
TGCAGTGCGGAGACTAGCGGAAGTTACGAGCAGTACTTC
>TRBV12-3/TRBV12-4|TRBJ1-5|TRBD1|many
CASSDTGGNQPQHF
TGTGCCAGCAGTGACACAGGGGGCAATCAGCCCCAGCATTTT
>TRBV20-1|TRBJ2-1|NA|many
CSATLTGGRAPNEQFF
TGCAGTGCTACCCTTACCGGCGGGCGGGCCCCCAATGAGCAGTTCTTC
>TRBV7-9|TRBJ2-5|NA|many
CASSSDPLETQYF
TGTGCCAGCAGCTCCGACCCCTTAGAGACCCAGTACTTC
>TRBV20-1|TRBJ2-2|TRBD2|many
CSARGREAGELFF
TGCAGTGCTAGAGGGCGGGAGGCCGGGGAGCTGTTTTTT
>TRBV20-1|TRBJ2-1|TRBD2|few
CSARFFGRTPGFNEQFF
TGCAGTGCTAGGTTCTTCGGGAGGACGCCCGGATTCAATGAGCAGTTCTTC
>TRBV29-1|TRBJ2-5|NA|many
CSVVVQSETQYF
TGCAGCGTTGTAGTACAGTCGGAGACCCAGTACTTC
>TRBV7-2|TRBJ2-3|NA|many
CASRKRGSTDTQYF
TGTGCCAGCAGGAAAAGAGGGTCCACAGATACGCAGTATTTT
>TRBV20-1|TRBJ2-4|NA|many
CSAGGRGAKNIQYF
TGCAGTGCGGGGGGCCGGGGGGCCAAAAACATTCAGTACTTC
>TRBV5-1|TRBJ2-1|TRBD2|many
CASTPRLAEYNEQFF
TGCGCCAGCACCCCCCGACTAGCGGAGTACAATGAGCAGTTCTTC
>TRBV12-3/TRBV12-4|TRBJ2-1|TRBD2|NA
CARSLLGRVGLAEFNEQFF
TGTGCCCGCAGTTTGCTGGGCCGGGTAGGGCTAGCGGAATTCAATGAGCAGTTCTTC
>TRBV5-1|TRBJ2-3|TRBD1|many
CASATGQGQADTQYF
TGCGCCAGCGCCACGGGACAGGGTCAGGCAGATACGCAGTATTTT
>TRBV20-1|TRBJ2-7|TRBD1|NA
CSARAAGQGRAYEQYF
TGCAGTGCTAGAGCAGCCGGACAGGGACGAGCCTACGAGCAGTACTTC
>TRBV19|TRBJ2-2|TRBD1|many
CASSVQGSTGELFF
TGTGCCAGTAGTGTACAGGGGTCCACCGGGGAGCTGTTTTTT
>TRBV7-9|TRBJ1-5|TRBD1|many
CASSKGQEGGGNQPQHF
TGTGCCAGCAGCAAGGGACAGGAGGGTGGGGGCAATCAGCCCCAGCATTTT
>TRBV6-5|TRBJ2-3|NA|many
CASSYSGISTDTQYF
TGTGCCAGCAGTTACTCTGGCATCAGCACAGATACGCAGTATTTT
>TRBV5-5|TRBJ1-3|NA|many
CASSLGWLGAHSGNTIYF
TGTGCCAGCAGCTTGGGATGGCTCGGGGCCCACTCTGGAAACACCATATATTTT
>TRBV11-2|TRBJ2-3|NA|many
CASSFLTDTQYF
TGTGCCAGCAGCTTTTTAACAGATACGCAGTATTTT
>TRBV7-9|TRBJ2-5|TRBD2|NA
CASSSTSAQETQYF
TGTGCCAGCAGCTCCACTAGCGCCCAAGAGACCCAGTACTTC
>TRBV29-1|TRBJ1-2|TRBD1|many
CSVGLGQGTHYGYTF
TGCAGCGTTGGGCTAGGACAGGGGACCCACTATGGCTACACCTTC
>TRBV3-1|TRBJ1-1|NA|many
CASSQGVGQANTEAFF
TGTGCCAGCAGCCAAGGGGTGGGACAAGCCAACACTGAAGCTTTCTTT
>TRBV20-1|TRBJ1-6|TRBD1|many
CSAREPGQGNSPLHF
TGCAGTGCTAGAGAGCCGGGACAGGGTAATTCACCCCTCCACTTT
>TRBV12-3/TRBV12-4|TRBJ2-1|TRBD2|many
CASSFGLAGGREQFF
TGTGCCAGCAGTTTTGGTCTAGCGGGGGGGCGTGAGCAGTTCTTC
>TRBV24-1|TRBJ2-7|NA|many
CATSVNGGYEQYF
TGTGCCACCAGTGTGAACGGTGGTTACGAGCAGTACTTC
>TRBV5-1|TRBJ1-2|TRBD1|many
CASSLNRGNYGYTF
TGCGCCAGCAGCTTGAACAGGGGGAATTATGGCTACACCTTC
>TRBV5-1|TRBJ1-1|NA|few
CASSEQGPEAFF
TGCGCCAGCAGCGAACAGGGCCCTGAAGCTTTCTTT
>TRBV10-3|TRBJ2-1|TRBD1|many
CAISESPPTGGLYNEQFF
TGTGCCATCAGTGAGAGCCCTCCGACAGGGGGCCTCTACAATGAGCAGTTCTTC
>TRBV15|TRBJ2-5|NA|many
CATSYRDNYYQETQYF
TGTGCCACCAGCTACCGGGACAACTACTATCAAGAGACCCAGTACTTC
>TRBV20-1|TRBJ2-2|TRBD1|NA
CSARDRGKHYTGELFF
TGCAGTGCTAGAGACAGGGGGAAACACTACACCGGGGAGCTGTTTTTT
>TRBV2|TRBJ1-6|TRBD1|many
CASSGTGGNSPLHF
TGTGCCAGCAGTGGGACAGGGGGAAATTCACCCCTCCACTTT
>TRBV7-6|TRBJ2-3|NA|NA
CASSQISGVTSTDTQYF
TGTGCCAGCAGCCAGATTTCAGGGGTTACTAGCACAGATACGCAGTATTTT
>TRBV5-1|TRBJ2-7|TRBD2|many
CASSPTPGLASYEQYF
TGCGCCAGCAGCCCGACACCGGGACTAGCGTCCTACGAGCAGTACTTC
>TRBV20-1|TRBJ1-2|NA|many
CSAKPLGGANYGYTF
TGCAGTGCTAAACCTTTGGGAGGGGCTAACTATGGCTACACCTTC
>TRBV5-1|TRBJ2-7|TRBD2|many
CASREGLATEQYF
TGCGCCAGCAGAGAGGGACTAGCGACCGAGCAGTACTTC